The following is a TCR beta chain sequence with its context. The specificity of this receptor is unknown. No base qualities exist here, and no much larger clone lies one base off it. TCRbeta CDR3 regions were amplified from genomic DNA by means of the immunoSEQ Assay, a bias-controlled multiplex PCR. The authors' analysis ran thus. The number of nucleated cells in each sample was estimated by amplification of reference gene primers within the assay. Sequence reads were collapsed and filtered to measure the absolute abundance of every unique TCRbeta CDR3 rearrangement. For each sample, productive Simpson clonality was calculated as the square root of Simpson's diversity index over productive rearrangements. The table comes from immuneACCESS by way of TCRdb, which keeps in-frame sequences with V and J called. Part of the clones is missing from these tables; in studies checked, under half for an unresolved V gene and the rest for unknown reasons. Clone size and V and J calls were adopted from that table, with D and trimming inferred from the DNA. Recorded for this sample are roughly 100,000 clones; about 80% of them occurred a single time. Roughly 13% of the sample is in the top ten clones.

The junction carries 3 bases between V and J, which are trimmed by 0 bases and 8 bases respectively. The CDR3 measures 11 amino acids from cysteine to phenylalanine. Just CDR3 DNA is preserved here, 33 bases in frame from base 1. CDR1 KGHDR and CDR2 SFDVKD are derived from the germline V gene. These data come from a study of blood T cell repertoires in COVID-19 (dated by TCRdb to 2019 to 2021). General notes on the study: Samples covering the acute and convalescent phases of COVID-19 were provided by collaborators in the United States, Italy and Spain. The prospective study material was composed of cDNA or gDNA derived from T cells, B-cell-depleted T cells, or PBMCs. Deeply sampled blood TCRbeta repertoires from subjects exposed to, actively infected with, or recovered from COVID-19 were included in the dataset. The repertoires were made available in a free public database intended to serve as a resource for research on the immune response to SARS-CoV-2. The samples were drawn from the first 160 participants of the ongoing ImmuneRACE study and from over a thousand subjects provided by 6 global collaborators. A de-identified subject ID, COVID-19 status, age in years and sex were almost always included in the sample metadata. Where HLA class I and class II types were available, the types were taken from metadata supplied by the sample provider, not from assay-based typing. The paper as a whole reports these results and caveats: The quantity of clinical and demographic metadata differed by source and by participant and was supplied without curation.

Whole blood was collected in K2EDTA tubes by collaborating institutions according to the institutions' own protocols. For TCRbeta analysis, collaborators shipped samples in one of three forms: frozen whole blood, isolated PBMCs, or DNA extracted from either of those sample types. The V and J genes are TRBV24-1 and TRBJ1-2, with the identity of the D gene unclear. Material: peripheral blood. The TCR was taken from a human donor in a cohort sampled during active or convalescent COVID-19. CDR3 protein: CATSDLAGYTF. The DNA reads as follows: TGTGCCACCAGTGATTTGGCGGGCTACACCTTC.